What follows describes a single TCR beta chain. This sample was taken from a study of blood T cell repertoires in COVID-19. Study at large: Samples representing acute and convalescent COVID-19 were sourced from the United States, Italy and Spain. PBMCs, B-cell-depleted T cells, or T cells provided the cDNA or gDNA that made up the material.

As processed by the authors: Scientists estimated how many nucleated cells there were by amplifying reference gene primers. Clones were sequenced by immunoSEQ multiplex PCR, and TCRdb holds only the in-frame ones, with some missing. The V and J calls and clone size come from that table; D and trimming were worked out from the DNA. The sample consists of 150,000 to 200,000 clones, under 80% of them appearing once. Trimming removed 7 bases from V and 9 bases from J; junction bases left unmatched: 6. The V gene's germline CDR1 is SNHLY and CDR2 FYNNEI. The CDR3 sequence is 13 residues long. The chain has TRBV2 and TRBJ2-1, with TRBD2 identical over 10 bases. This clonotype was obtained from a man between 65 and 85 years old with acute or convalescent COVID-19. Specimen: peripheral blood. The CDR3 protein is CASKGTSAGEQFF. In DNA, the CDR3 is TGTGCCAGCAAAGGGACTAGCGCCGGTGAGCAGTTCTTC.